The 7 T cell receptor beta chains listed next were all sequenced from one sample in a study of T cell responses to AZD1222 COVID-19 vaccine. TCRdb keeps only in-frame clones here, not all; method: immunoSEQ multiplex PCR. This sample has 200,000 or so clones, with about 94% found just once. Sequences were derived from peripheral blood, sampled 28 days after the second AZD1222 dose. The source is an adult who received the AZD1222 COVID-19 vaccine.

The rearrangement joins TRBV12-3 or TRBV12-4 to TRBJ1-2, with D unresolved. This CDR3 contains 13 residues. V lost 6 bases and J lost 4, with 12 bases in between. CDR3 sequence (DNA): TGTGCCAGCAGATTTGGCGGAAGCTATGGCTACACCTTC. It yields the protein CASRFGGSYGYTF.

The chain recombines TRBV21-1 with TRBJ1-1; the table's TRBD1 call for D was not verified on the DNA. TRBV21-1 is a pseudogene locus. There are 18 residues in the CDR3. CDR3 in amino acids: CASSPPEGQVPTNTEAFF. The CDR3 nucleotides read TGTGCCAGCAGCCCTCCTGAAGGACAGGTCCCTACAAACACTGAAGCTTTCTTT.

This chain uses TRBV19 with TRBJ2-3; TRBD2 might be the D (6 bases). V lost 4 bases and J lost 2, with 25 bases in between. CDR3 length: 19 residues. Germline V gene data show CDR1 as LNHDA and CDR2 as SQIVND (reference sequence). For the CDR3, the DNA is TGTGCCAGTAGTACCCGGATCAGTGAACGAGGACTACCCACAGATACGCAGTATTTT. Its translation: CASSTRISERGLPTDTQYF.

Only one count was recorded for this clone. V usage is TRBV2 and J usage is TRBJ2-2, with D maybe TRBD2 (5 bases). V gave up 4 bases and J gave up 4 bases, with 7 bases separating them. Germline CDR1 and CDR2: SNHLY and FYNNEI. The CDR3 consists of 13 residues. CDR3 residues: CASSVEATGELFF. CDR3 coding DNA: TGTGCCAGCAGTGTGGAGGCCACCGGGGAGCTGTTTTTT.

The rearrangement links TRBV5-1 to TRBJ2-7; 7 bases fit TRBD1. V shed 1 base and J 0 bases; nucleotides not matched to a gene: 4. The CDR3 runs to 15 residues. The germline gives CDR1 SGHRS, CDR2 YFSETQ. The chain's CDR3 is CASSLLGDSSYEQYF. CDR3 bases: TGCGCCAGCAGCTTGTTGGGGGACAGCTCCTACGAGCAGTACTTC.

The chain is built from TRBV19 and TRBJ1-5; 9 bases line up with TRBD1. Germline V lookup: CDR1 LNHDA, CDR2 SQIVND (reference sequence). The V segment lost 3 bases and the J segment 2 bases; nucleotides outside the gene matches: 14. The CDR3 extends over 19 amino acids. The CDR3 here is CASSMIPDRGFGGNQPQHF. The CDR3 DNA follows: TGTGCCAGTAGTATGATCCCGGACAGGGGCTTTGGTGGCAATCAGCCCCAGCATTTT.

On this clone itself: The germline gene is not matched at one end of the junction; a read error may be the cause. Here the CDR3 reads CASGLGQFSGYTF. The CDR3 DNA reads as TGTGCTAGTGGCTTGGGACAGTTCAGCGGCTACACCTTC. The genes are TRBV12-5 and TRBJ1-2; 7 nucleotides align to TRBD1. The CDR3 extends over 13 amino acids. Germline values: CDR1 LGHNT, CDR2 FRNRAP.